The clone carrying this T cell receptor beta chain was counted between two and nine times. Antigen: not known. Treatment here: about 20 received Ad26.COV2.S at low or high dose, single or two shots; 5 received placebo; per-sample allocation not given. Samples analyzed were those drawn on day 63 after the first vaccine or placebo injection. At a Boston site, the person donating was an adult of 18-55 years. Spike of the Wuhan-strain SARS-CoV-2 was expressed by an Ad26 vector, which formed the vaccine. The data belong to a study of Ad26.COV2.S vaccination and SARS-CoV-2 variants. Study-wide background: Dosing was one shot or two shots 56 days apart.

Assay used: immunoSEQ multiplex PCR; TCRdb lists only in-frame clones, some missing. The sample lists approximately 450,000 clones, about nine tenths occurring once. Points from the study as a whole: Placebo recipients trailed vaccine recipients in spike-specific TCR breadth.

This specimen was peripheral blood, taken in a trial of Ad26.COV2.S vaccine versus placebo. The clonotype was recovered from a person between 18 and 65 years old who received the Ad26.COV2.S COVID-19 vaccine or a placebo.

The CDR3 sequence is CSKKQGNRAFF. DNA for the CDR3: TGCAGCAAAAAGCAGGGGAATCGGGCTTTCTTT. The rearrangement joins TRBV29-1 to TRBJ1-1; D is perhaps TRBD1 (6 bases). Germline V gives CDR1 SQVTM, CDR2 ANQGSEA. V was trimmed by 8 bases and J by 11 bases, leaving 18 bases between them. The CDR3 runs to 11 residues.